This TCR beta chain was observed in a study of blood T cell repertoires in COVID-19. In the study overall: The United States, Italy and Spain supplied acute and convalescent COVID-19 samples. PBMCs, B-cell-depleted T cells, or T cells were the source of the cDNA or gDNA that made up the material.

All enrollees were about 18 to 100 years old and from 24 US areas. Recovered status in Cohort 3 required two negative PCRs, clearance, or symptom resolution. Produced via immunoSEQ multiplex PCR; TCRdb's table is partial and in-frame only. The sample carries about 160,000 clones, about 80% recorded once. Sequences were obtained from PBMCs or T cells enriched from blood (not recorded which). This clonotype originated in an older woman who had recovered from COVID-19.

CDR3 protein: CASSRPGQGSGNTIYF. The CDR3 nucleotides read TGTGCCAGCAGCCGACCGGGACAGGGCTCTGGAAACACCATATATTTT. The rearrangement joins TRBV7-9 to TRBJ1-3, with 9 bases that match TRBD1. Germline V gene sequence: CDR1 SEHNR, CDR2 FQNEAQ (reference sequence). CDR3 size: 16 residues. With V trimmed by 5 bases and J by 0 bases, 5 bases remained unmatched. The full variable domain, completed using reference TRBV7-9 and TRBJ1-3, is DTGVSQNPRHKITKRGQNVTFRCDPISEHNRLYWYRQTLGQGPEFLTYFQNEAQLEKSRLLSDRFSAERPKGSFSTLEIQRTEQGDSAMYLCASSRPGQGSGNTIYFGEGSWLTVV.